This is a list of T cell receptor beta chains from one sample in a study of blood T cell repertoires in COVID-19. The assay was immunoSEQ multiplex PCR, and TCRdb's table has in-frame clones only and misses some. The sample comprises some 150,000 clones, roughly 88% of which are singletons, and 6.5% to 9% rests with the top ten. Sequenced input: peripheral blood. These receptor sequences come from a woman aged 45-65 years in a cohort sampled during active or convalescent COVID-19. CDR3s include the opening cysteine and the closing phenylalanine or tryptophan. Each record gives: D gene, clone size, V gene, J gene, CDR3 protein, CDR3 DNA. The D gene is left open where the match is weak. Where a row states a size, it is once, few, many or the class of an expanded clone; other rows omit it.

.	.	TRBV6-5	TRBJ1-2	CASAGTANYGYTF	TGTGCCAGCGCGGGTACAGCTAACTATGGCTACACCTTC
TRBD1	.	TRBV13	TRBJ2-7	CASSSHPTGMDEQYF	TGTGCCAGCAGCTCCCACCCGACAGGGATGGACGAGCAGTACTTC
.	.	TRBV19	TRBJ1-1	CASSIEYGQSEAFF	TGTGCCAGTAGTATAGAATATGGACAGTCTGAAGCTTTCTTT
TRBD1	.	TRBV5-1	TRBJ2-7	CASSLAFGRQGAGEQYF	TGCGCCAGCAGCTTGGCGTTCGGTAGACAGGGGGCAGGGGAGCAGTACTTC
TRBD2	.	TRBV5-4	TRBJ2-2	CASSYGTSGGDTGELFF	TGTGCCAGCAGCTATGGGACTAGCGGGGGGGACACCGGGGAGCTGTTTTTT
.	.	TRBV3-1/TRBV3-2	TRBJ2-5	CASSQRGKETQYF	TGTGCCAGCAGCCAAAGGGGTAAAGAGACCCAGTACTTC
.	.	TRBV9	TRBJ2-7	CASSSADITYEQYF	TGTGCCAGCAGCTCGGCGGACATCACCTACGAGCAGTACTTC
.	.	TRBV12-3/TRBV12-4	TRBJ1-5	CASSPQGRQPQHF	TGTGCCAGCAGTCCCCAGGGGAGACAGCCCCAGCATTTT
.	.	TRBV21-1	TRBJ1-2	CASSKEGPTYGYTF	TGTGCCAGCAGCAAAGAGGGGCCGACCTATGGCTACACCTTC
.	.	TRBV18	TRBJ2-7	CASSPDRSYEQYF	TGTGCCAGCTCACCAGACAGGTCCTACGAGCAGTACTTC
TRBD1	.	TRBV7-9	TRBJ2-1	CASSAGQVSSYNEQFF	TGTGCCAGCAGCGCGGGACAGGTCAGCTCCTACAATGAGCAGTTCTTC
.	.	TRBV27	TRBJ1-5	CASSSRPGDYSNQPQHF	TGTGCCAGCAGTTCTCGTCCGGGGGACTATAGCAATCAGCCCCAGCATTTT
TRBD1	.	TRBV6-5	TRBJ2-7	CASRTGLASSYEQYF	TGTGCCAGCAGGACAGGGTTAGCTTCCTCCTACGAGCAGTACTTC
TRBD1	.	TRBV18	TRBJ1-6	CASSLLTGEGSPLHF	TGTGCCAGCTCACTTTTGACAGGGGAGGGTTCACCCCTCCACTTT
TRBD2	.	TRBV19	TRBJ2-2	CASSIISGGGQGNTGELFF	TGTGCCAGTAGTATAATCTCTGGCGGGGGGCAAGGGAACACCGGGGAGCTGTTTTTT
.	.	TRBV29-1	TRBJ2-7	CSASRGWDGSYEQYF	TGCAGCGCCAGTAGGGGGTGGGACGGATCCTACGAGCAGTACTTC
TRBD1	.	TRBV5-1	TRBJ1-1	CASSDRGARTEAFF	TGCGCCAGCAGCGACAGGGGAGCGAGGACTGAAGCTTTCTTT
.	once	TRBV10-2	TRBJ2-3	CASRDSDGSTDTQYF	TGCGCCAGCAGAGACTCCGACGGCTCCACAGATACGCAGTATTTT
.	once	TRBV5-1	TRBJ1-1	CASRPNSGGRETEAFF	TGCGCCAGCAGACCCAACTCGGGGGGCAGGGAGACTGAAGCTTTCTTT
TRBD2	.	TRBV7-9	TRBJ2-5	CASSPSGTETQYF	TGTGCCAGCAGCCCTAGCGGCACAGAGACCCAGTACTTC
TRBD2	.	TRBV6-5	TRBJ2-1	CASSTGGSSYNEQFF	TGTGCCAGCAGTACCGGGGGGTCCTCCTACAATGAGCAGTTCTTC
.	.	TRBV6-6	TRBJ1-1	CASSYSGSAEAFF	TGTGCCAGCAGTTACTCCGGGAGCGCTGAAGCTTTCTTT
TRBD2	.	TRBV10-1	TRBJ2-3	CASSEAGGSSTDTQYF	TGCGCCAGCAGTGAGGCGGGGGGATCTAGCACAGATACGCAGTATTTT
.	.	TRBV13	TRBJ2-7	CASTQRRGLGAYEQYF	TGTGCCAGCACCCAGCGAAGAGGATTAGGGGCTTACGAGCAGTACTTC
.	.	TRBV7-9	TRBJ2-1	CASSTTGSYNEQFF	TGTGCCAGCAGCACCACGGGGTCCTACAATGAGCAGTTCTTC
.	once	TRBV4-1	TRBJ2-3	CASSSRFHPDTQYF	TGCGCCAGCAGTTCTAGATTTCATCCAGATACGCAGTATTTT
.	.	TRBV7-9	TRBJ1-4	CASSLAQISNEKLFF	TGTGCCAGCAGCTTAGCTCAGATATCCAATGAAAAACTGTTTTTT
.	.	TRBV6-2/TRBV6-3	TRBJ2-6	CASSYLGALAGGANVLTF	TGTGCCAGCAGTTATTTGGGGGCCCTGGCTGGTGGGGCCAACGTCCTGACTTTC
.	.	TRBV15	TRBJ1-2	CATSRVPGKYGYTF	TGTGCCACCAGCAGAGTCCCAGGGAAATATGGCTACACCTTC
.	.	TRBV5-1	TRBJ1-1	CASSLALGNTEAFF	TGCGCCAGCAGCTTGGCTCTCGGGAACACTGAAGCTTTCTTT
TRBD1	.	TRBV19	TRBJ1-4	CASSMPPGGAEEKLFF	TGTGCCAGTAGTATGCCCCCAGGGGGCGCAGAGGAAAAACTGTTTTTT
.	.	TRBV18	TRBJ1-5	CASSPIGGNQPQHF	TGTGCCAGCTCACCGATAGGGGGCAATCAGCCCCAGCATTTT
.	.	TRBV21-1	TRBJ1-5	CASSKALMEGAMQPQHF	TGTGCCAGCAGCAAAGCGCTTATGGAGGGGGCCATGCAGCCCCAGCATTTT
.	.	TRBV7-3	TRBJ2-3	CASSFQGSTDTQYF	TGTGCCAGCAGCTTTCAGGGAAGCACAGATACGCAGTATTTT
TRBD2	.	TRBV5-6	TRBJ2-1	CASRGAGGSYNEQFF	TGTGCCAGCAGGGGAGCGGGGGGGTCCTACAATGAGCAGTTCTTC